This record concerns one T cell receptor beta chain sequence. No antigen is known for it. TCRdb's copy holds only in-frame clones and misses some; the assay was immunoSEQ multiplex PCR. The repertoire holds some 35,000 clones, with approximately 80% as singletons. This specimen belongs to a study of OX40 agonist ivuxolimab in advanced cancers. Points from the study as a whole: Average numbers of expanded clones were greater in CD8+ T cells than in CD4+.

CDR1 is MDHEN, CDR2 SYDVKM, per germline. Trimming at V came to 6 bases and at J to 5 bases, leaving 6 bases not matched to a gene. The CDR3 is 15 amino acids. This TCR was recovered from an adult with an advanced solid tumor such as melanoma, head and neck, liver or kidney cancer. Sequenced material: CD4+ or CD8+ T cells sorted from blood, taken in a trial of the OX40 agonist ivuxolimab. V gene TRBV28 combines with J gene TRBJ1-4, with 10 bases aligning to TRBD1. CDR3 DNA sequence: TGTGCCAGCAGCTTGACAGGGGGCGCAAATGAAAAACTGTTTTTT. Its protein product is CASSLTGGANEKLFF.